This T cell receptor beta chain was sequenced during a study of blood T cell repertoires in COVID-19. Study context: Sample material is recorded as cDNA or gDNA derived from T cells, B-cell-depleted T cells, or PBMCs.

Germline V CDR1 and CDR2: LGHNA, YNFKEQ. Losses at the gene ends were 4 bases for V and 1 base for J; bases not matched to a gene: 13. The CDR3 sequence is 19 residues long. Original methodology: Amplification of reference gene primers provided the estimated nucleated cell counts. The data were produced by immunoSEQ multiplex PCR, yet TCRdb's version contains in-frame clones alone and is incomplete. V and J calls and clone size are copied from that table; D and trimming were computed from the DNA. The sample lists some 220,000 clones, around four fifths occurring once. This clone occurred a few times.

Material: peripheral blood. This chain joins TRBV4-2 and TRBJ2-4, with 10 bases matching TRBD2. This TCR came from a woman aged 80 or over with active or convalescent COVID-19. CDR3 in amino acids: CASSPDSGGADMAKNIQYF. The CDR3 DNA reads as TGTGCCAGCAGCCCCGACAGCGGGGGGGCAGATATGGCCAAAAACATTCAGTACTTC.